The 25 T cell receptor beta chains below were found in one sample sequenced in a study of shared clonotypes between healthy human individuals. Naive CD8 isolation took CD45RO-negative cells positively selected for CCR7 and excluded terminally differentiated effector memory CD45RA+ cells. The table came from immunoSEQ multiplex PCR; TCRdb's copy has only in-frame clones and leaves some out. The data show roughly 2,000,000 clones, around 93% seen once. Sequenced: naive CD8+ T cells from PBMCs. The origin of the receptors is a man aged 18 to 29 in good health. Some clones in this sample may be carry-over from other donors' samples.

The V gene is TRBV5-8, the J gene TRBJ2-1; D may be TRBD1 (5 bases). Between the trimmed V and J ends, which lost 4 bases and 8 bases, there was a span of 13 bases. The CDR3 is made up of 13 amino acids. Germline V gene lookup returns CDR1 SGHTS and CDR2 YDEGEE. This CDR3 is CASSPLRGDEQFF. The DNA of the CDR3 is TGTGCCAGCAGCCCCCTAAGGGGCGATGAGCAGTTCTTC.

There are a few counts of this clone. Other DNA sequences in this specimen translate into the identical CDR3. CDR3 residues: CATRQGNTEAFF. The CDR3 coding sequence is TGTGCCACCAGACAGGGCAACACTGAAGCTTTCTTT. The rearrangement joins TRBV19 to TRBJ1-1, with 7 bases that match TRBD1. The V and J ends lost 10 bases and 2 bases, in that order; junction bases with no gene match: 4. Germline loops: CDR1 LNHDA, CDR2 SQIVND (reference sequence). The CDR3 sequence is 12 residues long.

The chain uses TRBV6-1 and TRBJ2-4; perhaps TRBD1 as D (6 bases). Germline values: CDR1 MNHNS, CDR2 SASEGT. Trimming cost V 5 bases and J 7 bases, with 15 bases left between them. The CDR3 extends over 14 amino acids. CDR3 in amino acids: CASSLFRQGNIQYF. CDR3 bases: TGTGCCAGCAGTCTCTTTAGGCAGGGGAACATTCAGTACTTC.

The rearrangement joins TRBV7-6 to TRBJ2-2; D tentatively reads TRBD1 or TRBD2 (5 bases each). Germline lookup yields CDR1 SGHVS and CDR2 FNYEAQ. V dropped 4 bases and J dropped 5 bases, with 17 bases sitting between them. This CDR3 has 16 residues. Here the CDR3 DNA reads TGTGCCAGCAGCTCCGGGACGCCCTTGGGGACCGGGGAGCTGTTTTTT. Encoded protein: CASSSGTPLGTGELFF.

The chain employs TRBV5-5 and TRBJ2-7; 8 bases agree with TRBD1. The germline gives CDR1 SGHKS, CDR2 YYEKEE (reference sequence). With V trimmed by 4 bases and J by 2 bases, 8 bases remained unmatched. The length of the CDR3 is 15 residues. CDR3 region: CASSLQGVGPYEQYF. CDR3 in DNA: TGTGCCAGCAGCCTACAGGGGGTAGGCCCCTACGAGCAGTACTTC.

Here the CDR3 reads CASSPDLAGGYEQYF. The CDR3 DNA reads TGCGCCAGCAGCCCGGATCTAGCGGGGGGGTACGAGCAGTACTTC. The chain links TRBV5-1 to TRBJ2-7; 12 nucleotides align to TRBD2. Germline values: CDR1 SGHRS, CDR2 YFSETQ. This CDR3 comprises 15 residues. V was pared by 4 bases and J by 4 bases, with 6 bases of the junction left unmatched.

This chain connects TRBV7-9 to TRBJ2-3; 8 nucleotides align to TRBD1. Germline trimming cut 3 bases from V and 5 bases from J; bases unmatched to any gene: 4. Germline CDR1 reads SEHNR; CDR2 reads FQNEAQ (reference sequence). The CDR3 contains 14 residues. The CDR3 spells CASSFGQGLDTQYF. DNA for the CDR3: TGTGCCAGCAGCTTCGGACAGGGTCTAGATACGCAGTATTTT.

This CDR3 reads CASSPARGETQYF. The CDR3 DNA sequence: TGTGCCAGCAGCCCAGCCAGGGGAGAGACCCAGTACTTC. The rearrangement links TRBV9 to TRBJ2-5; possible D gene TRBD1, 6 bases. Trimming took 4 bases from V and 4 from J, leaving 11 bases between them. CDR3 length: 13 amino acids. In germline, CDR1 is SGDLS, CDR2 YYNGEE.

Concerning this clone: Other DNA sequences in the sample encode the same CDR3. The DNA for the CDR3 is TGTGCCAGCAGCCCCGGGACAGGGAACACTGAAGCTTTCTTT. It is translated as CASSPGTGNTEAFF. V is TRBV11-2 and J is TRBJ1-1, with 8 positions matching TRBD1. Germline V gene lookup returns CDR1 SGHAT and CDR2 FQNNGV. V shed 5 bases and J 1 base; nucleotides not matched to a gene: 3. The CDR3 runs 14 residues.

The rearrangement joins TRBV28 to TRBJ1-5, with D perhaps TRBD1 (6 bases). The CDR3 sequence is 15 residues long. Germline V gene sequence: CDR1 MDHEN, CDR2 SYDVKM. Deletions cut 5 bases from V and 3 bases from J, with 14 bases between. CDR3 sequence: CASSGATGINQPQHF. The DNA for the CDR3 is TGTGCCAGCAGTGGTGCAACAGGGATCAATCAGCCCCAGCATTTT.

This chain connects TRBV19 to TRBJ2-1; D possibly matches TRBD1 or TRBD2 (5 bases each). Germline lookup yields CDR1 LNHDA and CDR2 SQIVND (reference sequence). This CDR3 spans 12 amino acids. Trimming took 11 bases from V and 9 from J, leaving 17 bases between them. CDR3 sequence (DNA): TGTGCCGGAGAGGGGCCACTCATTGAGCAGTTCTTC. Translated, it gives CAGEGPLIEQFF.

This clone was seen only once. The chain combines TRBV27 with TRBJ2-1; D is perhaps TRBD2 (5 bases). Trimming shortened V by 5 bases and J by 0 bases, and 11 bases separated the two germline ends. The CDR3 contains 15 residues. Germline loops: CDR1 MNHEY, CDR2 SMNVEV (reference sequence). The CDR3 bases are TGTGCCAGCAGTCCCCATAGCGTCTCCTACAATGAGCAGTTCTTC. Translation: CASSPHSVSYNEQFF.

The genes are TRBV11-2 and TRBJ2-1, with D tentatively TRBD2 (5 bases). There are 18 residues in the CDR3. V gave up 5 bases and J gave up 0 bases, with 20 bases separating them. The V gene's germline CDR1 is SGHAT and CDR2 FQNNGV. As DNA, the CDR3 is TGTGCCAGCAGCATAGTAACTAGACTATCCCTCTCCTACAATGAGCAGTTCTTC. Protein: CASSIVTRLSLSYNEQFF.

This sequence joins TRBV19 and TRBJ2-1, with TRBD2 identical over 7 bases. V was clipped by 5 bases and J by 10 bases; unmatched bases: 5. CDR1 is LNHDA and CDR2 is SQIVND in the germline V gene (reference sequence). The CDR3 has 12 residues. CDR3 bases: TGTGCCAGTAGTTTCGGGACTAACGAGCAGTTCTTC. Amino acid sequence: CASSFGTNEQFF.

J is TRBJ2-1 and V is TRBV4-1, with TRBD2 identical over 8 bases. Germline V gives CDR1 MGHRA, CDR2 YSYEKL. This CDR3 comprises 16 residues. V was pared by 4 bases and J by 6 bases, with 11 bases of the junction left unmatched. The CDR3 region has the DNA TGCGCCAGCAGCCCCCTCACGGGGGGGCCGGTCAATGAGCAGTTCTTC. Its translation is CASSPLTGGPVNEQFF.

The V call is TRBV7-9, the J call TRBJ1-1, with TRBD1 identical over 7 bases. The germline V gene has CDR1 SEHNR and CDR2 FQNEAQ (reference sequence). V lost 4 bases to trimming and J lost 5 bases; unmatched junction nucleotides: 10. The CDR3 is 15 amino acids. The CDR3 region is CASSSRTGMRTEAFF. CDR3 in DNA: TGTGCCAGCAGCTCTAGGACAGGCATGCGGACTGAAGCTTTCTTT.

The gene calls are TRBV7-2 and TRBJ1-1, with D perhaps matching TRBD1 (6 bases). The length of the CDR3 is 14 residues. CDR1 is SGHTA and CDR2 is FQGNSA in the germline V gene. Deletions cut 5 bases from V and 4 bases from J, with 14 bases between. CDR3 coding DNA: TGTGCCAGCAGCGCATGGGCGGGGGCCACTGAAGCTTTCTTT. Translated: CASSAWAGATEAFF.

This chain joins TRBV27 and TRBJ2-7, with D tentatively TRBD2 (6 bases). CDR1 is MNHEY, CDR2 SMNVEV, per germline (reference sequence). There are 14 residues in the CDR3. V lost 7 bases and J lost 4, with 17 bases in between. CDR3 nucleotides: TGTGCCAGCAACTCTGCCGGAGGGTTTTACGAGCAGTACTTC. Translating it yields CASNSAGGFYEQYF.

This sequence joins TRBV18 and TRBJ2-7; D may be TRBD1 (6 bases). V was trimmed by 0 bases and J by 1 base, leaving 13 bases between them. The length of the CDR3 is 16 residues. The germline V gene encodes CDR1 KGHSH and CDR2 LQKENI. CDR3 protein: CASSPPQGLSSYEQYF. The DNA for the CDR3 is TGTGCCAGCTCACCACCGCAGGGGCTGTCATCCTACGAGCAGTACTTC.

The genes are TRBV12-5 and TRBJ2-2, with D hard to call. CDR3 length: 11 residues. V lost 1 base and J 8 bases, leaving 2 bases between the germline ends. The V gene's germline CDR1 is LGHNT and CDR2 FRNRAP. The CDR3: CASGLAGELFF. CDR3 nucleotides: TGTGCTAGTGGTTTGGCTGGGGAGCTGTTTTTT. Full variable domain (remainder filled in from reference TRBV12-5 and TRBJ2-2): DARVTQTPRHKVTEMGQEVTMRCQPILGHNTVFWYRQTMMQGLELLAYFRNRAPLDDSGMPKDRFSAEMPDATLATLKIQPSEPRDSAVYFCASGLAGELFFGEGSRLTVL.

The chain links TRBV7-6 to TRBJ2-2; no clear D gene. The CDR3 has 14 residues. Germline-derived CDR1 and CDR2 are SGHVS and FNYEAQ. Trimming cost V 5 bases and J 0 bases, with 7 bases left between them. CDR3 bases: TGTGCCAGCAGCCAGAGGACGAACACCGGGGAGCTGTTTTTT. Translating gives CASSQRTNTGELFF. Full variable domain (outside the CDR3, taken from reference TRBV7-6 and TRBJ2-2): GAGVSQSPRYKVTKRGQDVALRCDPISGHVSLYWYRQALGQGPEFLTYFNYEAQQDKSGLPNDRFSAERPEGSISTLTIQRTEQRDSAMYRCASSQRTNTGELFFGEGSRLTVL.

This chain connects TRBV11-2 to TRBJ2-2; D gene unclear. This CDR3 is 16 amino acids long. Germline V gives CDR1 SGHAT, CDR2 FQNNGV. The V end lost 2 bases, the J end lost 6 bases, and 16 bases lay between the germline ends. The CDR3 DNA sequence: TGTGCCAGCAGCTTACCTTCCCGAAGTCGGGCCGGGGAGCTGTTTTTT. This encodes CASSLPSRSRAGELFF.

The chain uses TRBV27 and TRBJ1-1; 11 nucleotides agree with TRBD1. The CDR3 contains 15 residues. Germline loops: CDR1 MNHEY, CDR2 SMNVEV (reference sequence). Losses at the gene ends were 5 bases for V and 4 bases for J; bases not matched to a gene: 6. CDR3 amino acids: CASSPRTGGRTEAFF. CDR3 coding DNA: TGTGCCAGCAGTCCTCGGACAGGGGGCCGCACTGAAGCTTTCTTT.

The rearrangement joins TRBV7-3 to TRBJ2-1, with D unresolved. The germline gives CDR1 SGHTA, CDR2 FQGTGA. Trimming shortened V by 5 bases and J by 5 bases, and 16 bases separated the two germline ends. This CDR3 is 15 amino acids long. The CDR3 sequence: CASSANRVPNNEQFF. In DNA, the CDR3 is TGTGCCAGCAGCGCCAACCGGGTACCCAACAATGAGCAGTTCTTC.

The chain employs TRBV27 and TRBJ1-5, with D uncertain. The germline CDR1 and CDR2 sequences are MNHEY and SMNVEV (reference sequence). This CDR3 region has 16 residues. Deletions cut 4 bases from V and 0 bases from J, with 13 bases between. The CDR3 DNA reads TGTGCCAGCAGTTCCCGCATGGGCGGTAGCAATCAGCCCCAGCATTTT. It encodes CASSSRMGGSNQPQHF.